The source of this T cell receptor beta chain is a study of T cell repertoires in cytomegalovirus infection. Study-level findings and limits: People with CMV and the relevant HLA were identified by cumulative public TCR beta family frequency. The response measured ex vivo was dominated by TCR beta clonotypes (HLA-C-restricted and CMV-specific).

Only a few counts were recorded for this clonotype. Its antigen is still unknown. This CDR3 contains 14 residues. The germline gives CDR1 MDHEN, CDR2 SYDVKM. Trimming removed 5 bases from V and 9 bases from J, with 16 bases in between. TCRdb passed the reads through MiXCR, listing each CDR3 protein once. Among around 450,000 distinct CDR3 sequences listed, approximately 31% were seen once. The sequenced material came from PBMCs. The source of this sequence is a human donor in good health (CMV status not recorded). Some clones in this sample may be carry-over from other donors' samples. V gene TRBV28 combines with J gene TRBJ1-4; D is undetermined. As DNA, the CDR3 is TGTGCCAGCAGTCTAGATGGGTTGATCAAAAAACTGTTTTTT. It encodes CASSLDGLIKKLFF.